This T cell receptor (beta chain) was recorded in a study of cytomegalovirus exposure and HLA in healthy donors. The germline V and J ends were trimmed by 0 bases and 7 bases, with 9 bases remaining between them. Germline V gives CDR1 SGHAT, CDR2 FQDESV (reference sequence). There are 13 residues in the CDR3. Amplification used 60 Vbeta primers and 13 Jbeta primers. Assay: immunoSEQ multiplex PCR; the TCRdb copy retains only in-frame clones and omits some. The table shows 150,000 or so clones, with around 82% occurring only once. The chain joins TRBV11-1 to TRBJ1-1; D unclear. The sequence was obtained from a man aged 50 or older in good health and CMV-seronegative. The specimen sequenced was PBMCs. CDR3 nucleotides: TGTGCCAGCAGCTTAGCCGGGAGCCTTGAAGCTTTCTTT. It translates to CASSLAGSLEAFF.